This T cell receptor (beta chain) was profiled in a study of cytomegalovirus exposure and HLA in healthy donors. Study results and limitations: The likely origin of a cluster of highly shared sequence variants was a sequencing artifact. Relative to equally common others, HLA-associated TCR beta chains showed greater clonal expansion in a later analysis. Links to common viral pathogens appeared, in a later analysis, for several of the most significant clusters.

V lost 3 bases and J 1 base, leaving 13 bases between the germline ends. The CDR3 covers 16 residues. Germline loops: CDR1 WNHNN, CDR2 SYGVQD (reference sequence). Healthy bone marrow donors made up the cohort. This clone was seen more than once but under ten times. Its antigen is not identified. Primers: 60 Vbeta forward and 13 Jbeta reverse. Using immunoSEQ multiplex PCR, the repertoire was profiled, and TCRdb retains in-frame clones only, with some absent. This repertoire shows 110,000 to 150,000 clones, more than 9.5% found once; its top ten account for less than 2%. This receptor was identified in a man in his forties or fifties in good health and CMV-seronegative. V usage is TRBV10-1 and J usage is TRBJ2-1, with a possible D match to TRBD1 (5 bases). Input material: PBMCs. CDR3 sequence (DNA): TGCGCCAGCAGTGACCCGACAGTGGGGTCCTACAATGAGCAGTTCTTC. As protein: CASSDPTVGSYNEQFF.